This T cell receptor beta chain was sequenced in a study of blood T cell repertoires in COVID-19. Assay used: immunoSEQ multiplex PCR; TCRdb lists only in-frame clones, some missing. The sample records just over 300,000 clones, roughly 89% being singletons. Germline lookup yields CDR1 SGHAT and CDR2 FQNNGV. There are 17 residues in the CDR3. After removal of 1 base from V and 7 bases from J, the junction contained 10 bases not matched to a gene. The gene calls are TRBV11-2 and TRBJ2-3; 11 bases are a match to TRBD2. Sequencing used peripheral blood. The receptor's source is a woman aged 25 to 39 with COVID-19, enrolled during active disease. The CDR3 is CASSLARLAGSGNTQYF. CDR3 in DNA: TGTGCCAGCAGCTTAGCCCGACTAGCGGGGAGTGGGAATACGCAGTATTTT.